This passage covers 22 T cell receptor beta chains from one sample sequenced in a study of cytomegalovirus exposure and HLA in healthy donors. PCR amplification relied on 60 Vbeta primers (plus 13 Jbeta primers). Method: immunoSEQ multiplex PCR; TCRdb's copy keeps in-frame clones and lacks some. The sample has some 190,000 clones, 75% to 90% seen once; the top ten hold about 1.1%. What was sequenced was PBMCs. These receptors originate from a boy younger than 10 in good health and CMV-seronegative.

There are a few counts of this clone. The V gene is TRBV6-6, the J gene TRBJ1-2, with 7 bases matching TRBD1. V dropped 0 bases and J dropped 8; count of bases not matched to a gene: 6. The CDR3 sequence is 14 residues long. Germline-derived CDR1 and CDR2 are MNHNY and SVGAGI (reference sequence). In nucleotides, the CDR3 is TGTGCCAGCAGTTACTCGACAGGGAAGAGCGGCTACACCTTC. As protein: CASSYSTGKSGYTF.

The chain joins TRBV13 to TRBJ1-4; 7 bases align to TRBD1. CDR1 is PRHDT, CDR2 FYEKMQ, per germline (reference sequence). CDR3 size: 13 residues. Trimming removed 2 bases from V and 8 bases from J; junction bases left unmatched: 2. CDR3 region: CASSLRGREKLFF. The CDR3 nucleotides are TGTGCCAGCAGCTTAAGGGGGCGAGAAAAACTGTTTTTT.

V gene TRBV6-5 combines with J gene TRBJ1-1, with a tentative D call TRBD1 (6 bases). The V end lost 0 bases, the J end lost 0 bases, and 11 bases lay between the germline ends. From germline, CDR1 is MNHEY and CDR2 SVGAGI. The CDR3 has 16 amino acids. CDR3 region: CASSYSGHRVNTEAFF. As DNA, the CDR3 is TGTGCCAGCAGTTACTCGGGACATCGAGTGAACACTGAAGCTTTCTTT.

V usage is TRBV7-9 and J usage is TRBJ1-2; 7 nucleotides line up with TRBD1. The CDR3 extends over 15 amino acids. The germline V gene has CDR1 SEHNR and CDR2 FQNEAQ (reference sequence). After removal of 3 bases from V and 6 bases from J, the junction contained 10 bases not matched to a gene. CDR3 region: CASSFSEDRLDGYTF. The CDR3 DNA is TGTGCCAGCAGCTTCTCAGAGGACAGGCTGGATGGCTACACCTTC.

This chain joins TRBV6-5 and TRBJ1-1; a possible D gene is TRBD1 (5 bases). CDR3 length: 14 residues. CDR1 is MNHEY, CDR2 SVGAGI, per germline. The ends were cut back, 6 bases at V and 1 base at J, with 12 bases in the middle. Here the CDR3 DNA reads TGTGCCAGCAGGGGGGGACGGAAGAACACTGAAGCTTTCTTT. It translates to CASRGGRKNTEAFF.

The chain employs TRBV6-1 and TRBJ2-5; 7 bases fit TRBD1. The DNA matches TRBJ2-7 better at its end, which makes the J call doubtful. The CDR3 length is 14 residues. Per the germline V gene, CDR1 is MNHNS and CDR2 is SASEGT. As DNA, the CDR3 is TGTGCCAGCAGGGTTATCGGGACAGACTACGAGCAGTACTTC. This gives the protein CASRVIGTDYEQYF.

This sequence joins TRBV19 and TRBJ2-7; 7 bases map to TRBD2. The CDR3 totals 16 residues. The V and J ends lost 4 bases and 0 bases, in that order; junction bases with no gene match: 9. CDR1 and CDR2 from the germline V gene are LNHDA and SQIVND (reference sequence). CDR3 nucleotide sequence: TGTGCCAGTAGTAGTGGTCTAGCGGACTACTCCTACGAGCAGTACTTC. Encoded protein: CASSSGLADYSYEQYF. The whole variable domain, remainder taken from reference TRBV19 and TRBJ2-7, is DGGITQSPKYLFRKEGQNVTLSCEQNLNHDAMYWYRQDPGQGLRLIYYSQIVNDFQKGDIAEGYSVSREKKESFPLTVTSAQKNPTAFYLCASSSGLADYSYEQYFGPGTRLTVT.

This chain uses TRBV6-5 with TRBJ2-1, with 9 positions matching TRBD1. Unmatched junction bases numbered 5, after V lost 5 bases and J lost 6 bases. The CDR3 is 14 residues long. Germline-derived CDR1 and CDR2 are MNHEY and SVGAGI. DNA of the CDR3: TGTGCCAGCAGTCGGACAGGGGTGACCAATGAGCAGTTCTTC. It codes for CASSRTGVTNEQFF.

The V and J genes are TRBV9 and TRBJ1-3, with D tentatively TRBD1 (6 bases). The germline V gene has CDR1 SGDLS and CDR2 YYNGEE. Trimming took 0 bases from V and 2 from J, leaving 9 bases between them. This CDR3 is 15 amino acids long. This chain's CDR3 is CASSVERGTGNTIYF. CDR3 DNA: TGTGCCAGCAGCGTAGAAAGGGGGACTGGAAACACCATATATTTT.

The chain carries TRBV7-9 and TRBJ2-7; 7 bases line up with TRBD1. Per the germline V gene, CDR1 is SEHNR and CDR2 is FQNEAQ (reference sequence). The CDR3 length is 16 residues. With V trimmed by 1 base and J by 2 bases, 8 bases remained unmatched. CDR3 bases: TGTGCCAGCAGCTTAGGTGGGTGGGACAGTACCTACGAGCAGTACTTC. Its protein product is CASSLGGWDSTYEQYF.

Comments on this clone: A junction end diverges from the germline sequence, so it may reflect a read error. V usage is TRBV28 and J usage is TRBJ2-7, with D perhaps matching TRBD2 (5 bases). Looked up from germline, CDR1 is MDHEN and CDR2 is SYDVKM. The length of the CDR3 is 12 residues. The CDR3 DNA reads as TGTGCCAGCAGCTCTACGGGCCGGGTGGACTTATTC. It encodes CASSSTGRVDLF.

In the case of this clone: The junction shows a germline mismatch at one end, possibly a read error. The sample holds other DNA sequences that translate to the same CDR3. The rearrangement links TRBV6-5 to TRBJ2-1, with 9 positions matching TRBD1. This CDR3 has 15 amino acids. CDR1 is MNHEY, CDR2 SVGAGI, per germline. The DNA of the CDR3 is TGTGCCAGCAGTCCTAGACAGGGGGGCTACAACGAGCAGTTCTTC. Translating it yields CASSPRQGGYNEQFF.

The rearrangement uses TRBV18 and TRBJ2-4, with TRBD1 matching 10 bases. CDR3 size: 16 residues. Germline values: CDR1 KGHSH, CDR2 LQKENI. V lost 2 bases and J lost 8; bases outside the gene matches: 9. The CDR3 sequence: CASSPEGTGVGYIQYF. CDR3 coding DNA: TGTGCCAGCTCACCAGAAGGGACAGGGGTCGGGTACATTCAGTACTTC.

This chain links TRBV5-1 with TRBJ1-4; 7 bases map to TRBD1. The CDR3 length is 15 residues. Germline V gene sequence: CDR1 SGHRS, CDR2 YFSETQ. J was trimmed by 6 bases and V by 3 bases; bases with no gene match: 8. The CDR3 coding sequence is TGCGCCAGCAGCTCCTTGGGACAGAGTTATGAAAAACTGTTTTTT. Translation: CASSSLGQSYEKLFF. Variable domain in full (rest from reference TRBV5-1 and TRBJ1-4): KAGVTQTPRYLIKTRGQQVTLSCSPISGHRSVSWYQQTPGQGLQFLFEYFSETQRNKGNFPGRFSGRQFSNSRSEMNVSTLELGDSALYLCASSSLGQSYEKLFFGSGTQLSVL.

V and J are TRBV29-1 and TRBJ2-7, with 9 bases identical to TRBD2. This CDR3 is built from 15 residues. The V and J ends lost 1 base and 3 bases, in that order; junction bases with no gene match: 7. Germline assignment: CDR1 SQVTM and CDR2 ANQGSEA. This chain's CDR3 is CSVEGSSGSYYEQYF. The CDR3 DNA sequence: TGCAGCGTTGAAGGGAGTAGCGGGAGCTACTACGAGCAGTACTTC.

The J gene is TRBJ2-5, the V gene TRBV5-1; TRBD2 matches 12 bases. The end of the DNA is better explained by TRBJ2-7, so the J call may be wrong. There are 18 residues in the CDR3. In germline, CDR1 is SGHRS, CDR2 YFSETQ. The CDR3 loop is CASSLNRGLAGLGYEQYF. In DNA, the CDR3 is TGCGCCAGCAGCTTGAACCGTGGACTAGCGGGATTGGGGTACGAGCAGTACTTC.

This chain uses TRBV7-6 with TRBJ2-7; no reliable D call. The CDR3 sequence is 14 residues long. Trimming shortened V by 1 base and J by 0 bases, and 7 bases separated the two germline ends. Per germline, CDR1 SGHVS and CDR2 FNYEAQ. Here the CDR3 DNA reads TGTGCCAGCAGCTTAGGCGTCTCCTCCTACGAGCAGTACTTC. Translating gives CASSLGVSSYEQYF.

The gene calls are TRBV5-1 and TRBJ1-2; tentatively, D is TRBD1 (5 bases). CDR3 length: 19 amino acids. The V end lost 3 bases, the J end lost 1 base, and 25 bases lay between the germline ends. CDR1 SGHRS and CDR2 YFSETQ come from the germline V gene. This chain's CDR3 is CASSSGWGRILTLNYGYTF. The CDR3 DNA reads TGCGCCAGCAGCTCCGGTTGGGGCAGGATCCTTACCCTTAACTATGGCTACACCTTC.

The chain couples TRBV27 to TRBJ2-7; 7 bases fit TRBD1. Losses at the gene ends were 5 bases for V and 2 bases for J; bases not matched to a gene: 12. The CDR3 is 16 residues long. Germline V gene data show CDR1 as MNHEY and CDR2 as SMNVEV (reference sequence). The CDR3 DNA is TGTGCCAGCAGTCCCACCGTCGGGACAGAGACCTACGAGCAGTACTTC. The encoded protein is CASSPTVGTETYEQYF.

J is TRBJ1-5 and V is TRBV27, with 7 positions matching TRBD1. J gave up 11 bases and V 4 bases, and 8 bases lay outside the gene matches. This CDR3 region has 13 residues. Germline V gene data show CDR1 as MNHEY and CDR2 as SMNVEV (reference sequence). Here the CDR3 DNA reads TGTGCCAGCAGTTCTGAAGGGGGCGAGACCCAGCATTTT. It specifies CASSSEGGETQHF.

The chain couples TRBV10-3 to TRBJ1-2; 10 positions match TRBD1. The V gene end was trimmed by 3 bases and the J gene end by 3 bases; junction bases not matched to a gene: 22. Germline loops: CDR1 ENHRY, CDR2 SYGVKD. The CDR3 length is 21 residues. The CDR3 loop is CAISEPRDRGLVQSLYYGYTF. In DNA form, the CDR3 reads TGTGCCATCAGTGAACCCCGGGACAGGGGATTAGTCCAATCCCTCTACTATGGCTACACCTTC.

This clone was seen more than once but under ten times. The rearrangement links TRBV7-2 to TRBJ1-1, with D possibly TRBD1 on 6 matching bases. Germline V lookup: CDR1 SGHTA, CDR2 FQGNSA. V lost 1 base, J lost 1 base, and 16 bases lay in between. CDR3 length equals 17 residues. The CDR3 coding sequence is TGTGCCAGCAGCTTAGTAACCATACAGGGCCGGAACACTGAAGCTTTCTTT. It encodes CASSLVTIQGRNTEAFF.